The T cell receptor beta chain described here comes from a study of CD8 T cells in ankylosing spondylitis. Study-level results: CD8+ by phenotype, disease-linked clones were relatively rare in peripheral blood. Apparently characteristic of ankylosing spondylitis blood was a TCR beta motif (eight highly homologous variants).

It was by quantitative 5'-RACE with molecular barcodes that TCR beta libraries were made. From the 5' RACE reads, TCRdb called clonotypes with MiXCR, one entry per CDR3 protein. The sample has 670,000 or so distinct CDR3 sequences, roughly 19% seen once. J gave up 1 base and V 2 bases, and 3 bases lay outside the gene matches. The CDR3 covers 16 residues. Per germline, CDR1 MNHEY and CDR2 SMNVEV (reference sequence). Only a few counts were recorded for this clonotype. Its cognate antigen is unknown. This receptor was obtained from a male donor with ankylosing spondylitis. The rearrangement links TRBV27 to TRBJ2-3; the match to TRBD2 covers 10 bases. Sequenced input: blood, either unsorted or a sorted T cell fraction (not recorded which). As DNA, the CDR3 is TGTGCCAGCAGTTTACTCCTAGCGGGGGGCACAGATACGCAGTATTTT. Protein: CASSLLLAGGTDTQYF.